These T cell receptor beta chains were read from a single sample in a study of cytomegalovirus exposure and HLA in healthy donors. TCRdb keeps only in-frame clones here, not all; method: immunoSEQ multiplex PCR. Seen here are about 53,000 clones, about 91% observed once, and the top ten hold over 1.1%. The sequencing sample was made of PBMCs. The origin of the receptors is a man younger than 35 in good health and CMV-seronegative. Both conserved end residues are trimmed from each CDR3. Fields, in order: V gene, CDR3 length, J gene, CDR3 protein.

V gene: TRBV11-2
CDR3 length: 10
J gene: TRBJ2-2
CDR3 protein: ASSVNTGELF

V gene: TRBV7-8
CDR3 length: 14
J gene: TRBJ2-1
CDR3 protein: ASSLAKRELDNEQF

V gene: TRBV5-8
CDR3 length: 14
J gene: TRBJ2-7
CDR3 protein: ASSKARTSGSSEQY

V gene: TRBV10-3
CDR3 length: 10
J gene: TRBJ2-1
CDR3 protein: AISEPGSEQF

V gene: TRBV27
CDR3 length: 12
J gene: TRBJ2-7
CDR3 protein: ASSPGLAGVEQY

V gene: TRBV9
CDR3 length: 14
J gene: TRBJ2-3
CDR3 protein: ASSAGQGSGTDTQY

V gene: TRBV9
CDR3 length: 16
J gene: TRBJ1-3
CDR3 protein: ASSVEPGSSFSGNTIY

V gene: TRBV19
CDR3 length: 13
J gene: TRBJ2-1
CDR3 protein: ASSTTSSSYNEQF

V gene: TRBV6-4
CDR3 length: 11
J gene: TRBJ2-1
CDR3 protein: ASSEDSYNEQF

V gene: TRBV5-1
CDR3 length: 11
J gene: TRBJ1-4
CDR3 protein: ASSLNTNEKLF

V gene: TRBV14
CDR3 length: 16
J gene: TRBJ2-7
CDR3 protein: ASSLSGTSGRAKNEQY

V gene: TRBV11-3
CDR3 length: 15
J gene: TRBJ2-3
CDR3 protein: ASSFTHRRVGTDTQY

V gene: TRBV27
CDR3 length: 13
J gene: TRBJ2-2
CDR3 protein: ASSSPIAVPGELF

V gene: TRBV2
CDR3 length: 11
J gene: TRBJ2-7
CDR3 protein: ASSVSRGNEQY

V gene: TRBV5-5
CDR3 length: 12
J gene: TRBJ1-4
CDR3 protein: ASSFNWADEKLF

V gene: TRBV28
CDR3 length: 13
J gene: TRBJ2-5
CDR3 protein: ASSFTGSDQETQY

V gene: TRBV7-9
CDR3 length: 12
J gene: TRBJ2-5
CDR3 protein: ASSLLGVQETQY

V gene: TRBV27
CDR3 length: 9
J gene: TRBJ2-1
CDR3 protein: ASSLPPEQF

V gene: TRBV6-6
CDR3 length: 12
J gene: TRBJ2-1
CDR3 protein: ASSGLGKGNEQF

V gene: TRBV5-1
CDR3 length: 15
J gene: TRBJ2-7
CDR3 protein: ASSAWGQGDRAYEQY

V gene: TRBV19
CDR3 length: 11
J gene: TRBJ1-2
CDR3 protein: ASSPTRLYGYT

V gene: TRBV5-8
CDR3 length: 11
J gene: TRBJ2-7
CDR3 protein: ASSVTGPYEQY

V gene: TRBV7-9
CDR3 length: 13
J gene: TRBJ2-2
CDR3 protein: ASSLVLADTGELF

V gene: TRBV5-4
CDR3 length: 14
J gene: TRBJ2-2
CDR3 protein: ASSLSPGGPTGELF

V gene: TRBV18
CDR3 length: 16
J gene: TRBJ2-3
CDR3 protein: ASSPIARGGVGTDTQY

V gene: TRBV9
CDR3 length: 12
J gene: TRBJ2-1
CDR3 protein: ASSETSGRGEQF

V gene: TRBV28
CDR3 length: 12
J gene: TRBJ2-7
CDR3 protein: ASSRVLAGFEQY

V gene: TRBV28
CDR3 length: 11
J gene: TRBJ2-7
CDR3 protein: ASSSHRGYEQY

V gene: TRBV28
CDR3 length: 14
J gene: TRBJ2-7
CDR3 protein: ASSPRLAGSSYEQY

V gene: TRBV6-1
CDR3 length: 12
J gene: TRBJ2-4
CDR3 protein: ASSEEETSNIQY

V gene: TRBV27
CDR3 length: 12
J gene: TRBJ1-2
CDR3 protein: ASSPHGQGYGYT

V gene: TRBV27
CDR3 length: 15
J gene: TRBJ1-5
CDR3 protein: ASSPTAGRAVNQPQH

V gene: TRBV19
CDR3 length: 11
J gene: TRBJ1-5
CDR3 protein: ASSLQGSQPQH

V gene: TRBV7-2
CDR3 length: 16
J gene: TRBJ2-2
CDR3 protein: ASSLALDRWALSGELF

V gene: TRBV5-1
CDR3 length: 13
J gene: TRBJ2-1
CDR3 protein: ASSYEIGLVDEQF

V gene: TRBV9
CDR3 length: 14
J gene: TRBJ2-3
CDR3 protein: ASSEGAEPSTDTQY

V gene: TRBV6-5
CDR3 length: 12
J gene: TRBJ2-7
CDR3 protein: ASSLKREGYEQY

V gene: TRBV2
CDR3 length: 13
J gene: TRBJ2-3
CDR3 protein: ASRERGVLADTQY

V gene: TRBV7-8
CDR3 length: 13
J gene: TRBJ2-7
CDR3 protein: ASSLALAGSYEQY

V gene: TRBV5-6
CDR3 length: 14
J gene: TRBJ2-2
CDR3 protein: ASRGLAGGFTGELF